Each of the 18 T cell receptor beta chains below was sequenced from the same sample in a study of radiotherapy plus CTLA-4 blockade in lung cancer (dated by TCRdb to the late 2010s). Libraries were made using the immunoSEQ multiplex PCR assay. The immuneACCESS repertoire file appears here via TCRdb, limited to in-frame rearrangements. These files lack a portion of the clones; in checked studies, under half of the deficit traces to unresolved V genes, and the cause of the others is not known. The sample includes 25,000 to 35,000 clones, with more than 80% observed a single time. The ten biggest clones cover roughly 24% of the sample. The sequencing used peripheral blood, collected from a patient treated with radiotherapy plus ipilimumab. The receptor source for this set is a human donor with non-small cell lung cancer that progressed on radiotherapy plus ipilimumab.

The chain has TRBV6-5 and TRBJ1-1; no reliable D call. Germline V CDR1 and CDR2: MNHEY, SVGAGI. This CDR3 has 13 residues. Between the trimmed V and J ends, which lost 6 bases and 1 base, there was a span of 9 bases. CDR3 nucleotides: TGTGCCAGCAGAAAGGCGGGGAACACTGAAGCTTTCTTT. This translates into CASRKAGNTEAFF.

CDR3 amino acids: CASKGPPGGEQYF. The CDR3 DNA reads TGTGCCAGCAAGGGCCCCCCAGGGGGCGAGCAGTACTTC. The rearrangement uses TRBV6-5 and TRBJ2-7; 7 nucleotides agree with TRBD1. Germline V lookup: CDR1 MNHEY, CDR2 SVGAGI. V lost 7 bases, J lost 6 bases, and 9 bases stayed unmatched. The CDR3 has 13 residues.

The gene calls are TRBV9 and TRBJ2-2; D is perhaps TRBD1 (5 bases). The CDR3 is made up of 15 amino acids. CDR1 is SGDLS and CDR2 is YYNGEE in the germline V gene. V dropped 0 bases and J dropped 5 bases, with 11 bases sitting between them. The CDR3 loop reads CASSVVQGSTGELFF. CDR3 bases: TGTGCCAGCAGCGTAGTGCAGGGAAGTACCGGGGAGCTGTTTTTT.

CDR3 loop: CASATGQGKYGYTF. In DNA, the CDR3 is TGCGCCAGCGCAACGGGACAGGGAAAGTATGGCTACACCTTC. The V and J genes are TRBV10-2 and TRBJ1-2; 9 nucleotides line up with TRBD1. The germline V gene has CDR1 WSHSY and CDR2 SAAADI. J lost 5 bases, V lost 8 bases, and 9 bases had no gene match. This CDR3 region has 14 residues.

This rearrangement joins TRBV11-2 to TRBJ2-5; 7 bases match TRBD1. The J call may not be correct, given that the DNA end is closer to TRBJ2-7. Germline CDR1 SGHAT, CDR2 FQNNGV. The CDR3 totals 14 residues. Here the CDR3 DNA reads TGTGCCAGCAGCATCGGGACAGAACTCTACGAGCAGTACTTC. Encoded protein: CASSIGTELYEQYF.

The CDR3 DNA follows: TGTGCCAGCAGCGTAGTAGGGGGGGGGCTTTTTAATGAGCAGTTCTTC. Amino acids: CASSVVGGGLFNEQFF. The chain uses TRBV9 and TRBJ2-1; perhaps TRBD2 as D (7 bases). Germline lookup yields CDR1 SGDLS and CDR2 YYNGEE. Trimming pared 0 bases from V and 7 bases from J, leaving 17 bases between. The CDR3 totals 16 residues.

This chain joins TRBV7-9 and TRBJ2-5; D perhaps matches TRBD2 (5 bases). Trimming took off 5 bases at V and 9 bases at J, with 13 bases between the two ends. Germline V gives CDR1 SEHNR, CDR2 FQNEAQ (reference sequence). The CDR3 spans 12 residues. This chain's CDR3 is CASSPARESQYF. The CDR3 DNA reads as TGTGCCAGCAGCCCAGCTAGGGAGTCCCAGTACTTC.

The chain links TRBV4-3 to TRBJ1-4, with TRBD1 matching 8 bases. The CDR3 totals 16 residues. Germline-derived CDR1 and CDR2 are LGHNA and YSLEER. Trimming took 0 bases from V and 8 from J; bases not matched to a gene: 8. The CDR3 is CASSQDLSRGREKLFF. As DNA, the CDR3 is TGCGCCAGCAGCCAAGATCTCTCCAGGGGGCGAGAAAAACTGTTTTTT.

This chain links TRBV10-3 with TRBJ1-3; D may be TRBD1 (6 bases). This CDR3 has 16 residues. V was trimmed by 6 bases and J by 3 bases, leaving 18 bases between them. Germline CDR1 ENHRY, CDR2 SYGVKD. DNA of the CDR3: TGTGCCATCAGGGAACAGGGAGGGAGCCTTGGAAACACCATATATTTT. Its protein product is CAIREQGGSLGNTIYF.

In its sample, this clone was seen once. This rearrangement joins TRBV29-1 to TRBJ2-5; no definite D call. CDR1 and CDR2 from the germline V gene are SQVTM and ANQGSEA. Trimming took 5 bases from V and 0 from J, leaving 7 bases between them. The CDR3 is 12 amino acids. In DNA, the CDR3 is TGCAGCGTTTCTAAATACCAAGAGACCCAGTACTTC. This encodes CSVSKYQETQYF.

The chain employs TRBV15 and TRBJ1-1, with 7 positions matching TRBD1. The CDR3 sequence is 15 residues long. Germline V gives CDR1 LNHNV, CDR2 YYDKDF (reference sequence). V trimming: 0 bases; J trimming: 4 bases; junction bases outside the gene matches: 5. As DNA, the CDR3 is TGTGCCACCAGCAGAGATACAGGGGTGGGCACTGAAGCTTTCTTT. The encoded protein is CATSRDTGVGTEAFF.

The chain couples TRBV19 to TRBJ1-2; no clear D gene. Trimming pared 6 bases from V and 2 bases from J, leaving 4 bases between. There are 11 residues in the CDR3. From germline, CDR1 is LNHDA and CDR2 SQIVND (reference sequence). CDR3 nucleotides: TGTGCCAGTAGGTTAAACTATGGCTACACCTTC. It codes for CASRLNYGYTF.

The rearrangement uses TRBV7-8 and TRBJ2-7; TRBD1 is a possible D gene (5 bases). Trimming took 1 base from V and 2 from J, leaving 9 bases between them. Germline CDR1 is SGHVS and CDR2 is FQNEAQ. The CDR3 has 14 residues. CDR3 region: CASSLEPGTYEQYF. DNA for the CDR3: TGTGCCAGCAGCTTAGAACCAGGGACCTACGAGCAGTACTTC.

Here the CDR3 reads CASSPGGFGTGELFF. CDR3 nucleotides: TGTGCCAGCTCACCAGGAGGGTTTGGCACCGGGGAGCTGTTTTTT. V is TRBV18 and J is TRBJ2-2, with D maybe TRBD2 (6 bases). Germline CDR1 and CDR2: KGHSH and LQKENI. The CDR3 is 15 amino acids. The V and J ends lost 2 bases and 4 bases respectively, with 11 bases between them.

The chain joins TRBV7-2 to TRBJ1-2, with 9 bases aligning to TRBD1. The V gene's germline CDR1 is SGHTA and CDR2 FQGNSA. Unmatched junction bases numbered 1, after V lost 1 base and J lost 4 bases. The CDR3 runs to 14 residues. CDR3 sequence: CASSLDRGPYGYTF. The CDR3 coding sequence is TGTGCCAGCAGCTTAGACAGGGGGCCCTATGGCTACACCTTC.

V and J are TRBV7-8 and TRBJ1-5, with D possibly matching TRBD1 (5 bases). V lost 1 base and J 4 bases, leaving 11 bases between the germline ends. Germline V CDR1 and CDR2: SGHVS, FQNEAQ. This CDR3 is 15 amino acids long. The CDR3 region has the DNA TGTGCCAGCAGCTTAGGGCCAGGGCTTAATCAGCCCCAGCATTTT. As protein: CASSLGPGLNQPQHF.

This clone has just a few counts. The DNA for the CDR3 is TGTGCCAGCAGTGCGTCCCCTGGGGGGGCTGAAGCTTTCTTT. Translating it yields CASSASPGGAEAFF. V is TRBV6-1 and J is TRBJ1-1; tentative D call: TRBD1 (5 bases). V lost 4 bases and J 6 bases, leaving 15 bases between the germline ends. CDR1 is MNHNS and CDR2 is SASEGT in the germline V gene. The length of the CDR3 is 14 residues.

Worth noting for this clone: The germline gene is not matched at one end of the junction; a read error may be the cause. The sample has other DNA sequences that encode this CDR3 too. Here the CDR3 DNA reads TGCGCCAGCAGTTTGGAGACAGTTAACTATGGCTACACCTTC. This translates into CASSLETVNYGYTF. The gene calls are TRBV5-1 and TRBJ1-2, with D possibly being TRBD1 (5 bases). CDR1 is SGHRS, CDR2 YFSETQ, per germline. There are 14 residues in the CDR3. The variable domain in full, with the rest retrieved from reference TRBV5-1 and TRBJ1-2, is KAGVTQTPRYLIKTRGQQVTLSCSPISGHRSVSWYQQTPGQGLQFLFEYFSETQRNKGNFPGRFSGRQFSNSRSEMNVSTLELGDSALYLCASSLETVNYGYTFGSGTRLTVV.